This entry lists 6 T cell receptor beta chains sequenced from one sample in a study of T cell clonotyping in hematopoietic cell transplantation (dated by TCRdb to the early 2020s). Libraries were constructed by the immunoSEQ multiplex PCR assay. Drawn from immuneACCESS, this table holds only the in-frame rearrangements with V and J called that TCRdb kept. Clones are partly lost; checked studies trace under half to an unresolved V gene and leave the rest unexplained. Recorded for this sample are roughly 80,000 clones; less than 96% of them occurred a single time. The ten top clones hold roughly 1.5% of the sample. Read against the paper, the sample's time point label means: recipient sample about 28 days before transplant, after cytoreduction. The sequencing here drew on peripheral blood mononuclear cells, taken before stem cell transplant. These receptors were obtained from a woman aged 50 to 65 with acute myeloid leukemia. Some clones in this sample may be carry-over from other donors' samples.

The CDR3 loop reads CASSPTGQSSYNEQFF. The DNA of the CDR3 is TGTGCCAGCAGCCCCACGGGACAAAGCTCCTACAATGAGCAGTTCTTC. The chain has TRBV9 and TRBJ2-1, with D perhaps TRBD1 (6 bases). The CDR3 length is 16 residues. Trimming shortened V by 4 bases and J by 0 bases, and 14 bases separated the two germline ends. Germline CDR1 and CDR2: SGDLS and YYNGEE.

This sequence joins TRBV25-1 and TRBJ2-3, with D perhaps TRBD1 (5 bases). The germline V and J ends were trimmed by 2 bases and 4 bases, with 13 bases remaining between them. This CDR3 has 15 residues. Per the germline V gene, CDR1 is MGHDK and CDR2 is SYGVNS. The CDR3 coding sequence is TGTGCCAGCAGTGAAAGGGGCAGGGCGGCAGATACGCAGTATTTT. Residues: CASSERGRAADTQYF.

The chain employs TRBV5-6 and TRBJ2-7; the match to TRBD1 covers 8 bases. Germline CDR1 reads SGHDT; CDR2 reads YYEEEE. After removal of 0 bases from V and 6 bases from J, the junction contained 8 bases not matched to a gene. The CDR3 contains 15 residues. CDR3 residues: CASSLVQGQGSEQYF. CDR3 in DNA: TGTGCCAGCAGCTTGGTTCAAGGACAGGGCTCCGAGCAGTACTTC.

The J gene is TRBJ2-6, the V gene TRBV6-6; 7 positions agree with TRBD1. Germline V lookup: CDR1 MNHNY, CDR2 SVGAGI (reference sequence). CDR3 length: 15 residues. V shed 11 bases and J 2 bases; nucleotides not matched to a gene: 9. The CDR3 coding sequence is TGTGCCGGCACAGGGGCTATTGCTGGGGCCAACGTCCTGACTTTC. This translates into CAGTGAIAGANVLTF.

V usage is TRBV19 and J usage is TRBJ2-7; TRBD1 agrees at 7 bases. V lost 7 bases to trimming and J lost 0 bases; unmatched junction nucleotides: 6. Germline CDR1 is LNHDA and CDR2 is SQIVND (reference sequence). The CDR3 covers 14 residues. Here the CDR3 reads CASTLTGSSYEQYF. CDR3 bases: TGTGCCAGTACACTGACAGGGAGCTCCTACGAGCAGTACTTC.

This clone has only one observation. The V and J genes are TRBV19 and TRBJ1-1; D is unclear. CDR1 is LNHDA, CDR2 SQIVND, per germline (reference sequence). The CDR3 loop spans 13 amino acids. Trimming removed 10 bases at V and 3 bases at J, with 15 bases between. The CDR3 coding sequence is TGTGCCACCAAGGACTCCGCTTACACTGAAGCTTTCTTT. Translating it yields CATKDSAYTEAFF. Filled out from reference TRBV19 and TRBJ1-1, the complete variable domain reads DGGITQSPKYLFRKEGQNVTLSCEQNLNHDAMYWYRQDPGQGLRLIYYSQIVNDFQKGDIAEGYSVSREKKESFPLTVTSAQKNPTAFYLCATKDSAYTEAFFGQGTRLTVV.